The rows below give T cell receptor beta chains drawn from one sample of a study of shared clonotypes between healthy human individuals. The data were produced by immunoSEQ multiplex PCR, yet TCRdb's version contains in-frame clones alone and is incomplete. This table has approximately 2,000,000 clones, under 95% appearing once. The sequenced material came from naive CD4+ T cells from PBMCs. Receptors were obtained from a man between 18 and 35 years old in good health. Some clones in this sample may be carry-over from other donors' samples. CDR3s include the opening cysteine and the closing phenylalanine or tryptophan. Each record gives: D gene, J gene, CDR3 length, clone size, V gene, CDR3 DNA, CDR3 protein. D genes are given only for firm matches. Expanded clones get a size class; other rows say once, few or many, or leave the size out.

TRBD2	TRBJ2-1	17	.	TRBV4-2	TGTGCCAGCAGCCAAGCCGTAGCGGGGGGGGTTTACAATGAGCAGTTCTTC	CASSQAVAGGVYNEQFF
.	TRBJ2-2	13	.	TRBV7-2	TGTGCCAGCAGCTTAGGACAAACCGGGGAGCTGTTTTTT	CASSLGQTGELFF
.	TRBJ2-7	12	.	TRBV29-1	TGCAGCGTTGGCAGGGTTCCCTACGAGCAGTACTTC	CSVGRVPYEQYF
.	TRBJ1-4	19	.	TRBV19	TGTGCCAGTAGTATACAGGGGCGCGAAGGACCATCAACTAATGAAAAACTGTTTTTT	CASSIQGREGPSTNEKLFF
TRBD1	TRBJ1-3	15	.	TRBV30	TGTGCCTGGAGCCCAGGGGGAACTGGTGGAAACACCATATATTTT	CAWSPGGTGGNTIYF
.	TRBJ1-1	15	.	TRBV5-6	TGTGCCAGCAGCTTGCCGGGACTGCAGAACACTGAAGCTTTCTTT	CASSLPGLQNTEAFF
.	TRBJ1-5	13	.	TRBV28	TGTGCCAGCAGCCTAACAAGCAATCAGCCCCAGCATTTT	CASSLTSNQPQHF
.	TRBJ2-7	16	.	TRBV5-1	TGCGCCAGCAGCTTGGCCGGGGGGCTTAGCTCCTACGAGCAGTACTTC	CASSLAGGLSSYEQYF
TRBD2	TRBJ2-2	17	.	TRBV11-3	TGTGCCAGCAGCTTAGATTCTCCTAGCGGGACGTCCGGGGAGCTGTTTTTT	CASSLDSPSGTSGELFF
.	TRBJ2-7	14	.	TRBV18	TGTGCCAGCTCACCAGGGGGCTCTCACTACGAGCAGTACTTC	CASSPGGSHYEQYF
.	TRBJ2-3	17	.	TRBV4-1	TGCGCCAGCAGCCAAGATGGGGGGGGCGCAGCGACAGATACGCAGTATTTT	CASSQDGGGAATDTQYF
.	TRBJ2-2	14	.	TRBV6-5	TGTGCCAGCAAGACCCGGGGGTCCGCCGGGGAGCTGTTTTTT	CASKTRGSAGELFF
.	TRBJ1-6	16	.	TRBV6-6	TGTGCCAGCAGCTCCCGAGCATGGAGTTATAATTCACCCCTCCACTTT	CASSSRAWSYNSPLHF
TRBD2	TRBJ2-7	18	.	TRBV6-1	TGTGCCAGCAGTGACACTTTCCCGGGACTAGTCCTCCTGGGCGAGCAGTACTTC	CASSDTFPGLVLLGEQYF
.	TRBJ1-3	15	.	TRBV6-5	TGTGCCAGCAGGCCAGGCCTGACCTCTGGAAACACCATATATTTT	CASRPGLTSGNTIYF
TRBD1	TRBJ2-7	17	.	TRBV15	TGTGCCACCAGCTCCGGACAGGGGGCGTTCCTCTCCTACGAGCAGTACTTC	CATSSGQGAFLSYEQYF
.	TRBJ2-5	14	.	TRBV7-2	TGTGCCAGCGGGCCATTACGGGGGTTAGAGACCCAGTACTTC	CASGPLRGLETQYF
.	TRBJ1-6	11	.	TRBV27	TGTGCCAGCAGGGGGGGGTGGTCCCTCCACTTT	CASRGGWSLHF
.	TRBJ2-3	18	.	TRBV27	TGTGCCAGCAGACGGACGACTCCCCTGGTCTCTAGCACAGATACGCAGTATTTT	CASRRTTPLVSSTDTQYF
.	TRBJ2-6	20	.	TRBV30	TGTGCCTGGAGTTATAGGGTTTTCTACTCCAGCCTCTCTGGGGCCAACGTCCTGACTTTC	CAWSYRVFYSSLSGANVLTF
.	TRBJ1-1	15	.	TRBV11-2	TGTGCCAGCAGCTTAGGGGCCTATCCGGACACTGAAGCTTTCTTT	CASSLGAYPDTEAFF
.	TRBJ1-2	15	.	TRBV4-1	TGCGCCAGCAGCCATCCCCCGGTGGGAAACTATGGCTACACCTTC	CASSHPPVGNYGYTF
TRBD1	TRBJ1-1	15	.	TRBV28	TGTGCCAGCAGTCATATGACAGGGTATGGCACTGAAGCTTTCTTT	CASSHMTGYGTEAFF
.	TRBJ1-2	13	.	TRBV19	TGTGCCAGTAGCCGACAGAAGTCCTATGGCTACACCTTC	CASSRQKSYGYTF
.	TRBJ1-5	17	.	TRBV5-6	TGTGCCAGCAGCTTGGCCGGCGGGACACCATCCATGCAGCCCCAGCATTTT	CASSLAGGTPSMQPQHF
.	TRBJ2-7	13	.	TRBV7-9	TGTGCCAGCAGCTTATCCAATACCAACGAGCAGTACTTC	CASSLSNTNEQYF
.	TRBJ1-1	13	.	TRBV15	TGTGCCACCAGCTTAGACCCCAACACTGAAGCTTTCTTT	CATSLDPNTEAFF
TRBD2	TRBJ2-4	18	once	TRBV2	TGTGCCAGCAGTCATAGACCGACTAGCGGTCAAGCCAAAAACATTCAGTACTTC	CASSHRPTSGQAKNIQYF